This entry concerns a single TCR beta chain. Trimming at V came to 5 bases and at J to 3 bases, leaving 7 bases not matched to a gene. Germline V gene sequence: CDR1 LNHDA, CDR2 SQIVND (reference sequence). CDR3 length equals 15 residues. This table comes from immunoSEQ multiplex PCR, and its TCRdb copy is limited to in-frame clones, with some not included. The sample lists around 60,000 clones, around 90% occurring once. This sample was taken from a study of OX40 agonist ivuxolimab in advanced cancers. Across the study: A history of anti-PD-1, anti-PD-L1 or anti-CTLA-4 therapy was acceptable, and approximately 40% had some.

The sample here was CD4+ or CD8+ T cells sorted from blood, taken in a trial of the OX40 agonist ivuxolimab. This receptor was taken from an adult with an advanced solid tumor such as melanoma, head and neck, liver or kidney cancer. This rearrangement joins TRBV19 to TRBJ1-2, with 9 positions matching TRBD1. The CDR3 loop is CASSRTGGGDYGYTF. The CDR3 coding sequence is TGTGCCAGTAGTCGCACAGGGGGCGGTGACTATGGCTACACCTTC.